Reported below is one TCR beta chain. Its cognate antigen is unknown. Expressed TCRB transcripts got sequenced, as all isolated RNA was reverse transcribed. Naive, central memory and regulatory T cell samples came to a mean of approximately 3.57 million reads. Data came from immunoSEQ multiplex PCR; TCRdb stores just in-frame clones and leaves some out. Of some 230,000 clones listed, over 8.5% are singletons. It was one heparinised blood draw, averaging about 116 mL, that each donor gave. CDR1 and CDR2 from the germline V gene are LGHNT and FRNRAP. The CDR3 is 16 residues long. With 0 bases clipped from V and 3 bases from J, the junction kept 5 bases outside the gene matches. The data originate from a study of beta chain features in type 1 diabetes. Study-wide context: The patients were much like the healthy donors in age, gender and cell yields.

General study findings and limits: Type 1 diabetes patients had fewer VDJ junction insertions and more deletions.

This receptor was identified in a woman younger than 30 in good health. Sequencing was carried out using naive CD4+ T cells from blood. This chain joins TRBV12-5 and TRBJ1-1; 9 nucleotides line up with TRBD1. In DNA, the CDR3 is TGTGCTAGTGGTTTGGTCGACCGGGACAGGGACACTGAAGCTTTCTTT. Protein: CASGLVDRDRDTEAFF.